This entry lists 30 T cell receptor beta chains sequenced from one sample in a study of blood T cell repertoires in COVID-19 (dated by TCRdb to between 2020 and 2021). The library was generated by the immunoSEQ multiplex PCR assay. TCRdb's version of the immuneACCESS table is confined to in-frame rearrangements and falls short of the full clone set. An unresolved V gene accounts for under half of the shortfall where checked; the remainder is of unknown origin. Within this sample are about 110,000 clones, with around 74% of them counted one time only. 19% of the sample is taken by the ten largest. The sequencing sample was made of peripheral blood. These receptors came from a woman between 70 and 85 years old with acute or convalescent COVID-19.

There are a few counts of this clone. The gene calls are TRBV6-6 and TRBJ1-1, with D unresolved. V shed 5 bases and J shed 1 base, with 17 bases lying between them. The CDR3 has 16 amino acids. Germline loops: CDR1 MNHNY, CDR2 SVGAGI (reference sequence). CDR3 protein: CASSPLKFLGNTEAFF. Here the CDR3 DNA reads TGTGCCAGCAGTCCCCTTAAGTTTCTCGGGAACACTGAAGCTTTCTTT.

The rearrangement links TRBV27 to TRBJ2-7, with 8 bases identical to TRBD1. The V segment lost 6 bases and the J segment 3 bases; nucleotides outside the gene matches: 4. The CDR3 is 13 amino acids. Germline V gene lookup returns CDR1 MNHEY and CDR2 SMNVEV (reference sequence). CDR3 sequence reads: CASSRDRRYEQYF. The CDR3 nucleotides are TGTGCCAGCAGCCGGGACAGGCGCTACGAGCAGTACTTC.

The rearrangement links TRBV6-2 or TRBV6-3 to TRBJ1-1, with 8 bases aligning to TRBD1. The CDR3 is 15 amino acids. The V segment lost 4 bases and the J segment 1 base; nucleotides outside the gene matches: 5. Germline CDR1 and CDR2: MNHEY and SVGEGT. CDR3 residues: CASSWTGRGNTEAFF. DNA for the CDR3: TGTGCCAGCAGTTGGACAGGGAGAGGGAACACTGAAGCTTTCTTT.

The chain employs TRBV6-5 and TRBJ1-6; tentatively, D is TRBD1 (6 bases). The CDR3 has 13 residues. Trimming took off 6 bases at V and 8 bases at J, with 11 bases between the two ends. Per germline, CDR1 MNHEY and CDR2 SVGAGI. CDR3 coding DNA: TGTGCCAGCAGGGGGGCAGTGGATTCACCCCTCCACTTT. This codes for CASRGAVDSPLHF.

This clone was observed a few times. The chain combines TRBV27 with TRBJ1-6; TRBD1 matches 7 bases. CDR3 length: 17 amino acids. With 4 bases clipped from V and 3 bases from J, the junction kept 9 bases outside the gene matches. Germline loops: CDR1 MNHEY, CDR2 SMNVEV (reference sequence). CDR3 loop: CASSSTGVGFYNSPLHF. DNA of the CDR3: TGTGCCAGCAGTTCAACAGGGGTGGGCTTCTATAATTCACCCCTCCACTTT.

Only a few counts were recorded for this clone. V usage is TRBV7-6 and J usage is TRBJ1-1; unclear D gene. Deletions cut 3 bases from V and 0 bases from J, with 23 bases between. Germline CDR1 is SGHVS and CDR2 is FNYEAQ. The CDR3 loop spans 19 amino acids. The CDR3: CASSFKSESESTMNTEAFF. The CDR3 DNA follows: TGTGCCAGCAGCTTCAAGTCGGAGTCAGAATCTACGATGAACACTGAAGCTTTCTTT.

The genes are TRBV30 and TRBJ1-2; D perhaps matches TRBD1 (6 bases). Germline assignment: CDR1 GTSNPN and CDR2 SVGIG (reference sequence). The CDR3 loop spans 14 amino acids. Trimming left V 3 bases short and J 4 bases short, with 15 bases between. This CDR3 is CAWRFQGNSYGYTF. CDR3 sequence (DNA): TGTGCCTGGAGGTTTCAGGGGAATAGCTATGGCTACACCTTC.

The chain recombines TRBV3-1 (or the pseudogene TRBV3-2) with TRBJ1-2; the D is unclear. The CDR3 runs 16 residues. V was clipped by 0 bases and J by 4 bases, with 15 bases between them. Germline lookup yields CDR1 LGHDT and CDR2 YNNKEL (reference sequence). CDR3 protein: CASSQDLREIPYGYTF. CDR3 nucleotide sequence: TGTGCCAGCAGCCAAGACCTTCGAGAGATTCCCTATGGCTACACCTTC.

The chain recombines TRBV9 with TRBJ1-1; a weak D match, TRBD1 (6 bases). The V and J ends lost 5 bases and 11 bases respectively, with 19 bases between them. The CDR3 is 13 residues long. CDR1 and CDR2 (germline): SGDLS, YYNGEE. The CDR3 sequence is CASSETGTRRAFF. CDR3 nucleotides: TGTGCCAGCAGTGAAACCGGGACAAGGCGCGCTTTCTTT. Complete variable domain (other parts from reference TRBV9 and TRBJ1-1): DSGVTQTPKHLITATGQRVTLRCSPRSGDLSVYWYQQSLDQGLQFLIQYYNGEERAKGNILERFSAQQFPDLHSELNLSSLELGDSALYFCASSETGTRRAFFGQGTRLTVV.

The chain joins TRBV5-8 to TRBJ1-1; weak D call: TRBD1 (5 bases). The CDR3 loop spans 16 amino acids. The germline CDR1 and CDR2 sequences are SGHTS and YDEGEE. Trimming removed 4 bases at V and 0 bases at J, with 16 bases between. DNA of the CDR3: TGTGCCAGCAGCAAACTTCAGACAGCCATGAACACTGAAGCTTTCTTT. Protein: CASSKLQTAMNTEAFF.

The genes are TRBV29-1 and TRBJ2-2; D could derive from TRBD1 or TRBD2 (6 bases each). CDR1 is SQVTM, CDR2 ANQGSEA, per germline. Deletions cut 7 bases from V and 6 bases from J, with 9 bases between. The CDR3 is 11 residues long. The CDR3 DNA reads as TGCAGCGCGGGGGCACCCGGGGAGCTGTTTTTT. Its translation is CSAGAPGELFF.

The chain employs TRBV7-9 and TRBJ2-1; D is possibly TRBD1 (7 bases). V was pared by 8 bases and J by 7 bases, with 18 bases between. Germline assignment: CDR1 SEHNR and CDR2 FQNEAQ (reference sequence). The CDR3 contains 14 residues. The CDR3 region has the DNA TGTGCCAGCTTACCCGCAGGGGGGTGGAATGAGCAGTTCTTC. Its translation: CASLPAGGWNEQFF.

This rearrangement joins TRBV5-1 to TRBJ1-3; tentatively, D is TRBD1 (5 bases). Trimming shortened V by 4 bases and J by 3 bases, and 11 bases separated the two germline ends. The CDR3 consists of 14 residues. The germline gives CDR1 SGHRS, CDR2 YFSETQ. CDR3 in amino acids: CASSPDTVGNTIYF. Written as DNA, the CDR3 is TGCGCCAGCAGCCCGGACACGGTTGGAAACACCATATATTTT.

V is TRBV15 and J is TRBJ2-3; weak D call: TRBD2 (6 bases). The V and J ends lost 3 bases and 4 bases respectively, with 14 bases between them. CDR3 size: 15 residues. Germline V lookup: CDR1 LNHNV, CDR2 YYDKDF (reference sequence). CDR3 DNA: TGTGCCACCAGCAGGGGGCAAATAGCGGCAGATACGCAGTATTTT. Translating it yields CATSRGQIAADTQYF.

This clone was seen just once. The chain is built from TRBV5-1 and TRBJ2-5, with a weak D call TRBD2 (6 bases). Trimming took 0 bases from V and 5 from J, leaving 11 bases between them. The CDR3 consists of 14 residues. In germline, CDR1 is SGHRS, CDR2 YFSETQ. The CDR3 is CASSLGTSPETQYF. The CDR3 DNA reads TGCGCCAGCAGCTTGGGTACTAGCCCGGAGACCCAGTACTTC.

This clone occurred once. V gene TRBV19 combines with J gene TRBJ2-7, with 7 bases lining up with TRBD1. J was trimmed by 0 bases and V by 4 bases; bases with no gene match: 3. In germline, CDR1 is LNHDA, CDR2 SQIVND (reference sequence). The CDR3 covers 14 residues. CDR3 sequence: CASSRDSFSYEQYF. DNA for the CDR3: TGTGCCAGTAGTAGGGACAGCTTCTCCTACGAGCAGTACTTC.

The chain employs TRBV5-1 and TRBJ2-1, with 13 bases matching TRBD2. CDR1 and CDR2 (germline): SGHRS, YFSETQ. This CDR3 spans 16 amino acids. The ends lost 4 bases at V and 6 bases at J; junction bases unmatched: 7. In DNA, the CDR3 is TGCGCCAGCAGCCTAACGACTAGCGGGGGGACCAATGAGCAGTTCTTC. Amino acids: CASSLTTSGGTNEQFF.

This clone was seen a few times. The CDR3 nucleotides are TGTGCCAGCAGTCGCTTTGGGACAGGGAAACCCTACGAGCAGTACTTC. Its protein product is CASSRFGTGKPYEQYF. This chain joins TRBV6-2 or TRBV6-3 and TRBJ2-7; 9 nucleotides agree with TRBD1. Germline trimming cut 5 bases from V and 2 bases from J; bases unmatched to any gene: 10. CDR3 length: 16 residues. CDR1 is MNHEY, CDR2 SVGEGT, per germline.

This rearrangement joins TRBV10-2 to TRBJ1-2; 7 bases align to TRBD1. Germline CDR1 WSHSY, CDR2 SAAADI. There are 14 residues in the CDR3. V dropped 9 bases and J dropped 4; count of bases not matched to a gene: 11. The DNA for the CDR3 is TGCGCCAGTTCCGACGGGACAGAGGGCTATGGCTACACCTTC. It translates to CASSDGTEGYGYTF.

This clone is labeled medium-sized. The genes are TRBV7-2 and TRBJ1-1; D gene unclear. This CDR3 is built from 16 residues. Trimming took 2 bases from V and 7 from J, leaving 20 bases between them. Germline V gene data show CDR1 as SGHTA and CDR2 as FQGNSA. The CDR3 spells CASSLIFPPGSGEAFF. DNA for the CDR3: TGTGCCAGCAGCTTAATTTTCCCCCCGGGATCGGGTGAAGCTTTCTTT.

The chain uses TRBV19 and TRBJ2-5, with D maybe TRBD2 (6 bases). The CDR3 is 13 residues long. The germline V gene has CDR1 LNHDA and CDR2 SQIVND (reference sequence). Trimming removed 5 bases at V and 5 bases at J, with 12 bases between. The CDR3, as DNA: TGTGCCAGTAGTGCTACGGGGGTTGAGACCCAGTACTTC. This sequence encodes CASSATGVETQYF.

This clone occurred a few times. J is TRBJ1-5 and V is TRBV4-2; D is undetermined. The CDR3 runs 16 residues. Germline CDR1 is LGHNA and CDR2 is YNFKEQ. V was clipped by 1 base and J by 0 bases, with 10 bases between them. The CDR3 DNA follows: TGTGCCAGCAGCCAAGGTACAGCTCCTAGCAATCAGCCCCAGCATTTT. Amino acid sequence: CASSQGTAPSNQPQHF.

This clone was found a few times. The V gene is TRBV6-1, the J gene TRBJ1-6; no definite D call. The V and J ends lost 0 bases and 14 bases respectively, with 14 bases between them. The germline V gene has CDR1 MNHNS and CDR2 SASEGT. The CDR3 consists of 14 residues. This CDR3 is CASSEASRGGALHF. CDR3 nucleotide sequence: TGTGCCAGCAGTGAAGCTTCTCGGGGAGGCGCCCTCCACTTT.

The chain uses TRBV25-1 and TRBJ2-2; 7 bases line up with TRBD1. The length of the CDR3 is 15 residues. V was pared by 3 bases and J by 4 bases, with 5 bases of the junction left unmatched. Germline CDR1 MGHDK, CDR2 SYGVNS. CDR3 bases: TGTGCCAGCAGTGACCCGGGACAGTCCACCGGGGAGCTGTTTTTT. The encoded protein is CASSDPGQSTGELFF.

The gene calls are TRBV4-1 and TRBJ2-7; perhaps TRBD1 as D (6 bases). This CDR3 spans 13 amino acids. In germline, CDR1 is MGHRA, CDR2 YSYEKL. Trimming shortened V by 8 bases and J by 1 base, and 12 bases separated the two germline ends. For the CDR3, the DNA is TGCGCCAGCGCGGACAGAACTTCCTACGAGCAGTACTTC. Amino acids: CASADRTSYEQYF.

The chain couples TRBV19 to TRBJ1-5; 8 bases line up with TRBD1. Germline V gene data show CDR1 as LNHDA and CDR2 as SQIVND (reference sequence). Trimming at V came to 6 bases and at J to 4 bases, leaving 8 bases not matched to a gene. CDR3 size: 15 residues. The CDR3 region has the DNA TGTGCCAGTAGCAAGGGGACAGGTTATAATCAGCCCCAGCATTTT. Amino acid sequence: CASSKGTGYNQPQHF.

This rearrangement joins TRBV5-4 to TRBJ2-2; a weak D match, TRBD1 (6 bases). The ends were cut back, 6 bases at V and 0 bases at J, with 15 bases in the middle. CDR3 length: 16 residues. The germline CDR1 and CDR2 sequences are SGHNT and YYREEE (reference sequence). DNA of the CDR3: TGTGCCAGCACTCAGGGTGGGGGCGCGAACACCGGGGAGCTGTTTTTT. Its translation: CASTQGGGANTGELFF.

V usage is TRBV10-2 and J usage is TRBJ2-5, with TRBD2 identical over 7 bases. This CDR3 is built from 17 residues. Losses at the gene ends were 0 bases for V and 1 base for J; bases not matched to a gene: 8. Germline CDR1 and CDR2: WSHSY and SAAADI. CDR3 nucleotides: TGCGCCAGCAGTGAGTCAAGGGCTAGCGGATCCCAAGAGACCCAGTACTTC. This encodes CASSESRASGSQETQYF.

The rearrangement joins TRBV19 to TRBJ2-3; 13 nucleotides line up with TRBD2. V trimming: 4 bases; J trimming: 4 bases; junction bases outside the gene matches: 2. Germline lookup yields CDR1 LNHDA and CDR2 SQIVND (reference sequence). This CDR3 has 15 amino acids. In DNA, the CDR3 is TGTGCCAGTAGTACTACTAGCGGGGGGGCAGATACGCAGTATTTT. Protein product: CASSTTSGGADTQYF. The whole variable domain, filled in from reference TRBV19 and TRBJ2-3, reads DGGITQSPKYLFRKEGQNVTLSCEQNLNHDAMYWYRQDPGQGLRLIYYSQIVNDFQKGDIAEGYSVSREKKESFPLTVTSAQKNPTAFYLCASSTTSGGADTQYFGPGTRLTVL.

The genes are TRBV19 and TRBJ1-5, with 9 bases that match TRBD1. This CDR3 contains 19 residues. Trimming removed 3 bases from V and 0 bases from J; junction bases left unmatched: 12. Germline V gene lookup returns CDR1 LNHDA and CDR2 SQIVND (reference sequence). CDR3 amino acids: CASSIYRGQTTHSNQPQHF. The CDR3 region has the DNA TGTGCCAGTAGTATCTACAGGGGGCAAACAACGCATAGCAATCAGCCCCAGCATTTT.